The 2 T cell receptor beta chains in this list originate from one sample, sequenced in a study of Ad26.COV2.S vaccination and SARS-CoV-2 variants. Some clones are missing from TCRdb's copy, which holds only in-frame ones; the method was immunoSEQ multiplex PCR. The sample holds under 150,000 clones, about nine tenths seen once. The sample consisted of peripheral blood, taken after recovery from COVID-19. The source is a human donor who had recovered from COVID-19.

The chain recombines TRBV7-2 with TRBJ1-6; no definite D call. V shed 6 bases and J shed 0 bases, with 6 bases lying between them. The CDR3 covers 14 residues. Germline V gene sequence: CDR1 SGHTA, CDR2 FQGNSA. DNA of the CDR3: TGTGCCAGCAGTGCTAGCTCCTATAATTCACCCCTCCACTTT. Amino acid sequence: CASSASSYNSPLHF. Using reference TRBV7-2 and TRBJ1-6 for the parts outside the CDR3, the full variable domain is GAGVSQSPSNKVTEKGKDVELRCDPISGHTALYWYRQSLGQGLEFLIYFQGNSAPDKSGLPSDRFSAERTGGSVSTLTIQRTQQEDSAVYLCASSASSYNSPLHFGNGTRLTVT.

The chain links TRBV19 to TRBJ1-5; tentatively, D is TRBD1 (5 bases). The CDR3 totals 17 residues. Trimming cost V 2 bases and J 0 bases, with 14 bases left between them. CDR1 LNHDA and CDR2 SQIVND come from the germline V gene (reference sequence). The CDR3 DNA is TGTGCCAGTAGTATAAGGGACCGAAGAGATAGCAATCAGCCCCAGCATTTT. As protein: CASSIRDRRDSNQPQHF.